Only a few counts were recorded for the clone carrying this TCR beta chain. What it binds is unknown. Individual cDNA molecules were tagged with unique molecular identifiers. Using its own MiXCR run on the 5' RACE reads, TCRdb lists one record per CDR3 protein. The sample comprises tens of thousands of distinct CDR3 sequences, approximately 9% of which are singletons, and under 20% rests with the top ten. This entry comes from a study of early T cells in non-severe SARS-CoV-2 infection. Study summary: The study sequenced bulk RNA from unsorted whole blood, with chains unpaired. Points from the study as a whole: The VDJdb matching leaned toward anti-spike CD8 responses and overlooked private and CD4 specificities.

Germline V gene lookup returns CDR1 GTSNPN and CDR2 SVGIG (reference sequence). The V end lost 4 bases, the J end lost 8 bases, and 14 bases lay between the germline ends. The CDR3 has 12 residues. Sequences were obtained from whole blood. This receptor was obtained from an adult who was a healthcare worker with PCR-confirmed SARS-CoV-2 infection or an uninfected control (not recorded which). The V call is TRBV30, the J call TRBJ1-1, with D possibly TRBD1 on 6 matching bases. The CDR3 reads CAWNQGTFEAFF. The CDR3 bases are TGTGCCTGGAATCAAGGGACATTCGAAGCTTTCTTT.